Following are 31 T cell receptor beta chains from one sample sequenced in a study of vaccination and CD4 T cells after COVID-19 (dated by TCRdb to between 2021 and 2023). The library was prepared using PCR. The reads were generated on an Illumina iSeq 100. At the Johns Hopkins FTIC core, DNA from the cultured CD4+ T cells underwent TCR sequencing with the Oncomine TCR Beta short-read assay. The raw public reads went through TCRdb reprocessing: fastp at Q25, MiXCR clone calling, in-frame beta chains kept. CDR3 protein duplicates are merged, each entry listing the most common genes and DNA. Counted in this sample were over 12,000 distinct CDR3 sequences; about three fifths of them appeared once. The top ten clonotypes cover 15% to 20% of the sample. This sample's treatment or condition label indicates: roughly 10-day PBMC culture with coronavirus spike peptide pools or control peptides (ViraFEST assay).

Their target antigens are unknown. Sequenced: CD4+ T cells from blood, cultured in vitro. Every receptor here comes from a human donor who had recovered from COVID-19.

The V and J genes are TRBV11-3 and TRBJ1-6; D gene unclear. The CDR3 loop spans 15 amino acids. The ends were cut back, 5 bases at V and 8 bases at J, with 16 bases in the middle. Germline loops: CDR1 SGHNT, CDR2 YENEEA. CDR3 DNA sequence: TGTGCCAGCAGCCCCCGCGGGGTCGTTGATTCACCCCTCCACTTT. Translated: CASSPRGVVDSPLHF.

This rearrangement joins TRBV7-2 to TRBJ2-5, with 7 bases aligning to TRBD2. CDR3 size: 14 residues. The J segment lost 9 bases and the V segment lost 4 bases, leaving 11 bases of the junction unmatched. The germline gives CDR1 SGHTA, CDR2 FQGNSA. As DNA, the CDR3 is TGTGCCAGCAGCTCTGGGGCCCGGGGGGAGGCCCAGTACTTC. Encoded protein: CASSSGARGEAQYF.

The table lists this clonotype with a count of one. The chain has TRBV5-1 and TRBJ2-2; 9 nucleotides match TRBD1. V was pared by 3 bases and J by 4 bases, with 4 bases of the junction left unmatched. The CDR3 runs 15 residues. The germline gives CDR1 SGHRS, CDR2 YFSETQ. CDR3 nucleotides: TGCGCCAGCAGCTCGGACAGGGGTTTCACCGGGGAGCTGTTTTTT. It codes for CASSSDRGFTGELFF.

The CDR3 spells CSARATGRLDYTF. The CDR3 DNA sequence: TGCAGTGCTAGAGCCACGGGCAGACTTGACTACACCTTC. The J gene is TRBJ1-2, the V gene TRBV20-1; D is ambiguous. CDR1 DFQATT and CDR2 SNEGSKA come from the germline V gene (reference sequence). The CDR3 sequence is 13 residues long. The ends were cut back, 1 base at V and 10 bases at J, with 16 bases in the middle.

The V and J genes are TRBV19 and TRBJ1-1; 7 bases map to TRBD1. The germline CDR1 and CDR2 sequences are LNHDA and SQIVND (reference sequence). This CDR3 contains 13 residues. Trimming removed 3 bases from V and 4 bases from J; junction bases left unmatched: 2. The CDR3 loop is CASSITGVTEAFF. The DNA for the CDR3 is TGTGCCAGTAGTATCACAGGGGTCACTGAAGCTTTCTTT.

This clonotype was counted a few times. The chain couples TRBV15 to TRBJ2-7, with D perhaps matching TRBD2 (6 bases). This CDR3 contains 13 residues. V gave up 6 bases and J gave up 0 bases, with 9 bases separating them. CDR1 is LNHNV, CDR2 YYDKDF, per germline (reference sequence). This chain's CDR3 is CATRTSGSYEQYF. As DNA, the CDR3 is TGTGCCACCAGGACTAGTGGCTCCTACGAGCAGTACTTC.

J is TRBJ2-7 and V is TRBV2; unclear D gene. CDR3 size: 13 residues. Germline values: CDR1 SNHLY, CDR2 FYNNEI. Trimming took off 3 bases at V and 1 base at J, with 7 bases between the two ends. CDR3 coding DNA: TGTGCCAGCAGTGACGTGGGTTCCTACGAGCAGTACTTC. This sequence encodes CASSDVGSYEQYF. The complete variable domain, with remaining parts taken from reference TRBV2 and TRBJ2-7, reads EPEVTQTPSHQVTQMGQEVILRCVPISNHLYFYWYRQILGQKVEFLVSFYNNEISEKSEIFDDQFSVERPDGSNFTLKIRSTKLEDSAMYFCASSDVGSYEQYFGPGTRLTVT.

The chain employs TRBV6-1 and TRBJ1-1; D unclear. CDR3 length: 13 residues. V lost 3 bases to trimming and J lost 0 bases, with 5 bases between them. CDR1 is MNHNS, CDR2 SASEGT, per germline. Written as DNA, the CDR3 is TGTGCCAGCAGTGATTTCCTGAACACTGAAGCTTTCTTT. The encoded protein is CASSDFLNTEAFF.

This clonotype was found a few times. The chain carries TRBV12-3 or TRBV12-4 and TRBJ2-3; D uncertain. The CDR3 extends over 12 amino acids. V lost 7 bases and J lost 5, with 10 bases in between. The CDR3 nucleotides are TGTGCCAGCACCCTAGGTGAAGATACGCAGTATTTT. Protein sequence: CASTLGEDTQYF.

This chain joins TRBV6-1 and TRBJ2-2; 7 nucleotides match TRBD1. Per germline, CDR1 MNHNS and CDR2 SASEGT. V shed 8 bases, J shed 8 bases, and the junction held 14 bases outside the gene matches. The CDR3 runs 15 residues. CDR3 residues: CASQRQVGTVGELFF. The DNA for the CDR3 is TGTGCCAGCCAAAGACAGGTTGGGACAGTTGGGGAGCTGTTTTTT.

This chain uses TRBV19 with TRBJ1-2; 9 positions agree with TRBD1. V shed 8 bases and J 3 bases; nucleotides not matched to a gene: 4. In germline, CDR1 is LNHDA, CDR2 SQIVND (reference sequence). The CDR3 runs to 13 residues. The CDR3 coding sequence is TGTGCCAGTCGCCGGGACAGGGACTATGGCTACACCTTC. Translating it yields CASRRDRDYGYTF.

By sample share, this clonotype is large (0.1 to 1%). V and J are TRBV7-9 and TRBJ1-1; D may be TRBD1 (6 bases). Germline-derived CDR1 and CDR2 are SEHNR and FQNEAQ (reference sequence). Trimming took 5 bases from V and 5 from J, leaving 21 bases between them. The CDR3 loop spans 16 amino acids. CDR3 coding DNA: TGTGCCAGCAGCCCAAACCGCGGGGGGCTAGGAACTGAAGCTTTCTTT. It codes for CASSPNRGGLGTEAFF.

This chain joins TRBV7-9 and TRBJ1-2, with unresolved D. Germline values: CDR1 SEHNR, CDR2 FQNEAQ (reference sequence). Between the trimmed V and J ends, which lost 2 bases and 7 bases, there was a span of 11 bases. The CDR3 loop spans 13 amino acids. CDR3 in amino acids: CASSLNDAGGYTF. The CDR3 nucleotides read TGTGCCAGCAGCTTAAACGATGCGGGTGGCTACACCTTC.

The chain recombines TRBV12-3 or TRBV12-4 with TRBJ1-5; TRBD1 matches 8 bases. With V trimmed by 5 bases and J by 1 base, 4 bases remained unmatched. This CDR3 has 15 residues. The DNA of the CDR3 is TGTGCCAGCAGTAGACAGGGGCCAAGCAATCAGCCCCAGCATTTT. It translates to CASSRQGPSNQPQHF.

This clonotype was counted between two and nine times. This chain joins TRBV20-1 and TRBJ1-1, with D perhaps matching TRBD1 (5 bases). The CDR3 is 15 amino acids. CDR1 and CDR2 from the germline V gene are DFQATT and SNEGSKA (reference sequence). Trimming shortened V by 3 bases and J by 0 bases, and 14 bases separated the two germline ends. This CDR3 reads CSASPRGPLNTEAFF. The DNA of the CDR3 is TGCAGTGCTAGCCCAAGGGGCCCACTGAACACTGAAGCTTTCTTT.

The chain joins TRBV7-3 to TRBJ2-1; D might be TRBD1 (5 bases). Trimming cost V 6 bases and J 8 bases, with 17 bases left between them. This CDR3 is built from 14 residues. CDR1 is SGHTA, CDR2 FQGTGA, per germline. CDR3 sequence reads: CASSIGHLSYEQFF. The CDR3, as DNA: TGTGCCAGCAGTATCGGACACCTTTCGTATGAGCAGTTCTTC.

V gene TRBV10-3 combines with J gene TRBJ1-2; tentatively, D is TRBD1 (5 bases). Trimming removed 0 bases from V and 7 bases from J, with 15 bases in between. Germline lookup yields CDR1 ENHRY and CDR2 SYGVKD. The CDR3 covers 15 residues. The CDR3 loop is CAISESGPIDGGYTF. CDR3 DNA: TGTGCCATCAGTGAGTCGGGACCGATCGACGGTGGCTACACCTTC.

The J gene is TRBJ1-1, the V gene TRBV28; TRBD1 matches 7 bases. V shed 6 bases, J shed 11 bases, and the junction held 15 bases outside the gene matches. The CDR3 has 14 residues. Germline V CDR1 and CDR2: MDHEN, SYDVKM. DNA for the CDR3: TGTGCCAGCAGCCATCAACAGGGGCCACGGCGGGCTTTCTTT. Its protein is CASSHQQGPRRAFF.

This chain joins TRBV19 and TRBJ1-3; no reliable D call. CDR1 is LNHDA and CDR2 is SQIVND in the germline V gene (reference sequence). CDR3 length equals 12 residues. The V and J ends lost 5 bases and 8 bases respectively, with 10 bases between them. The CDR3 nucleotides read TGTGCCAGTAGTCGCACAGCGGACACCATATATTTT. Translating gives CASSRTADTIYF. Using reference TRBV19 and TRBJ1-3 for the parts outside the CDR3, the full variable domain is DGGITQSPKYLFRKEGQNVTLSCEQNLNHDAMYWYRQDPGQGLRLIYYSQIVNDFQKGDIAEGYSVSREKKESFPLTVTSAQKNPTAFYLCASSRTADTIYFGEGSWLTVV.

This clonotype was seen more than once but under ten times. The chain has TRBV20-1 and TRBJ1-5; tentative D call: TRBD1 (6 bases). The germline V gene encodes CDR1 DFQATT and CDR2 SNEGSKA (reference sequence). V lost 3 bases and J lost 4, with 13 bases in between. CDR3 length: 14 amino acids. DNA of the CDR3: TGCAGTGCTAGGGAAAGGCAGGGGAATCAGCCCCAGCATTTT. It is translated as CSARERQGNQPQHF.

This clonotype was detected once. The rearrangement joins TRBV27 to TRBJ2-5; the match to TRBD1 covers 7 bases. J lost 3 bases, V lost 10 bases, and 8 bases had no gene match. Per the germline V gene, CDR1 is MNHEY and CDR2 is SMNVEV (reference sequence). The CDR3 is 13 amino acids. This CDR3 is CANLQGFEETQYF. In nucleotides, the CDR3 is TGTGCCAACCTACAGGGGTTTGAAGAGACCCAGTACTTC.

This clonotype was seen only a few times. CDR3 loop: CSAGAIDTF. The CDR3 DNA sequence: TGCAGTGCTGGAGCTATAGATACCTTC. V and J are TRBV20-1 and TRBJ1-2, with unresolved D. The ends were cut back, 5 bases at V and 14 bases at J, with 12 bases in the middle. CDR3 size: 9 residues. From germline, CDR1 is DFQATT and CDR2 SNEGSKA (reference sequence).

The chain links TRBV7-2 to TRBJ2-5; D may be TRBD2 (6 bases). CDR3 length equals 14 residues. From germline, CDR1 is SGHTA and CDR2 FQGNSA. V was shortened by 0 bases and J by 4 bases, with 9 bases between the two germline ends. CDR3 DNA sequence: TGTGCCAGCAGCTTAGCGGGAGGCCCAGAGACCCAGTACTTC. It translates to CASSLAGGPETQYF.

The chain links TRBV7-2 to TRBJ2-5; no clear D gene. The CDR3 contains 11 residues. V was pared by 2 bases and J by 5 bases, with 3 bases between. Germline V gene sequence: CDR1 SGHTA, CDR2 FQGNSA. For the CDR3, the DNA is TGTGCCAGCAGCTTACTGGAGACCCAGTACTTC. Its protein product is CASSLLETQYF.

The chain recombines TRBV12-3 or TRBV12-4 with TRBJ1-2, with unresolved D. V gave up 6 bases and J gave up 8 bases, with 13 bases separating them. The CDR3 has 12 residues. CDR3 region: CASSRHQRGYTF. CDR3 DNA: TGTGCCAGCAGCCGCCATCAGAGAGGCTACACCTTC.

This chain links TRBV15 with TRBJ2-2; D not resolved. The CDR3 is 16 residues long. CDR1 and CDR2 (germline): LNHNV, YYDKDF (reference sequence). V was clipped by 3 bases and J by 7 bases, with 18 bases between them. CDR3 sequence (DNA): TGTGCCACCAGCAGGGCCCGAATTAGGCCAGGCGGGGAGCTGTTTTTT. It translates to CATSRARIRPGGELFF.

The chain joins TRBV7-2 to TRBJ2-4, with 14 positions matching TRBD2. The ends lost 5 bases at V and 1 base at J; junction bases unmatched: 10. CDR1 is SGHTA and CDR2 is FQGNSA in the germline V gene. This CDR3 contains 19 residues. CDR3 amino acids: CASSTRGTSGREAKNIQYF. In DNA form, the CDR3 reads TGTGCCAGCAGCACTAGGGGGACTAGCGGGAGAGAGGCCAAAAACATTCAGTACTTC.

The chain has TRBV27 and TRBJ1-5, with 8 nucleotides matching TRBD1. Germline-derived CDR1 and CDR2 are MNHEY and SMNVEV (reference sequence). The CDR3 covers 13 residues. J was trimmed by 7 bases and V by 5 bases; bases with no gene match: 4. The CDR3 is CASSPDRAQPQHF. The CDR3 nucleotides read TGTGCCAGCAGTCCGGACAGGGCGCAGCCCCAGCATTTT.

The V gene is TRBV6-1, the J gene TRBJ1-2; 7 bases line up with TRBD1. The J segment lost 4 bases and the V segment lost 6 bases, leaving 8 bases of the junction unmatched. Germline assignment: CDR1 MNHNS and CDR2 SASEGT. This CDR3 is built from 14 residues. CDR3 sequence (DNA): TGTGCCAGCAGCCTCACAGGGGAAGGCTATGGCTACACCTTC. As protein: CASSLTGEGYGYTF.

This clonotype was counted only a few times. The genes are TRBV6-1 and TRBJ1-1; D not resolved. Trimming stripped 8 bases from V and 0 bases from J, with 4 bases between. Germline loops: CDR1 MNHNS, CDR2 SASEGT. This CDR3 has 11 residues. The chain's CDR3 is CASVLNTEAFF. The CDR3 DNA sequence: TGTGCCAGCGTGTTGAACACTGAAGCTTTCTTT.

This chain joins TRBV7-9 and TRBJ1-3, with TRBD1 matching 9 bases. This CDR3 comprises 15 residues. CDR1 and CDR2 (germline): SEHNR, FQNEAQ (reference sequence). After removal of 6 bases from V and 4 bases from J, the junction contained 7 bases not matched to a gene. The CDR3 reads CASSFGQGPGNTIYF. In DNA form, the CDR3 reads TGTGCCAGCAGTTTTGGACAGGGGCCCGGAAACACCATATATTTT.